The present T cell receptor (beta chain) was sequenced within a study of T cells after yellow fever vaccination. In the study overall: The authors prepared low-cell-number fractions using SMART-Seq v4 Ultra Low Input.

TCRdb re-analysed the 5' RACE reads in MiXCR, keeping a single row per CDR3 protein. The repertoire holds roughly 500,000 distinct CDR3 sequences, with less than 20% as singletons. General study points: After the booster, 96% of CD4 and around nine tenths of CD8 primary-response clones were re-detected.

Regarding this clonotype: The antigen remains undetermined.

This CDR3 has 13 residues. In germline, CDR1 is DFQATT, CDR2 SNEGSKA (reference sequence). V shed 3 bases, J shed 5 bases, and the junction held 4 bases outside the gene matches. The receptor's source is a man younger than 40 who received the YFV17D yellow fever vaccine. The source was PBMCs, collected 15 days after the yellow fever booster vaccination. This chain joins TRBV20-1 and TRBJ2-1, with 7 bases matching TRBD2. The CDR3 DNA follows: TGCAGTGCTAGGGGCGGGAGAAACAATGAGCAGTTCTTC. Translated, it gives CSARGGRNNEQFF.